The sequence of this T cell receptor (beta chain) was determined in a study of patients and donors after allogeneic stem cell transplantation. The V end was cut by 2 bases, the J end by 6 bases, with 13 bases between. The germline gives CDR1 GTSNPN, CDR2 SVGIG (reference sequence). This CDR3 is 13 amino acids long. TCRdb reprocessed the RT-PCR reads via MiXCR and lists one record per CDR3 protein. In the table there are around 150,000 distinct CDR3 sequences, approximately 37% of which are singletons. The V call is TRBV30, the J call TRBJ1-2; TRBD1 might be the D (6 bases). Sequenced: blood, either unsorted or a sorted T cell fraction (not recorded which). This TCR was sampled from a human donor who was either an allogeneic HSCT recipient or a stem cell or donor lymphocyte infusion donor (not recorded which). It is not recorded whose cells these are; they may come from a transplant donor. The DNA for the CDR3 is TGTGCCTGGAGTAGGGACACTTCTGATGGCTACACCTTC. Translation: CAWSRDTSDGYTF.